The 26 T cell receptor beta chains below all came from one sample that was sequenced in a study of glioma-infiltrating T cells. The iRepertoire nested amplicon-rescue multiplex PCR amplified TCR alpha and beta CDR3s from RNA. TCRdb reanalysed the multiplex PCR reads using MiXCR and keeps one entry per CDR3 protein. Of over 100,000 distinct CDR3 sequences in the sample, 25% to 30% were seen once. Material: glioma tissue, nonneoplastic brain tissue, or PBMCs (not recorded which). The receptors originated from a human donor with low-grade glioma or glioblastoma, undergoing nonglioma brain surgery, or in good health (not recorded which).

At least ten counts were recorded for this clonotype. The gene calls are TRBV18 and TRBJ1-6; TRBD1 is a possible D gene (6 bases). CDR3 length: 15 residues. V was pared by 2 bases and J by 7 bases, with 12 bases between. The germline V gene encodes CDR1 KGHSH and CDR2 LQKENI. The chain's CDR3 is CASSPTGARNSPLHF. The CDR3 DNA sequence: TGTGCCAGCTCACCAACGGGGGCGCGGAATTCACCCCTCCACTTT.

The chain employs TRBV6-6 and TRBJ1-5; 10 nucleotides match TRBD1. CDR1 and CDR2 (germline): MNHNY, SVGAGI (reference sequence). J gave up 4 bases and V 2 bases, and 5 bases lay outside the gene matches. The CDR3 is 16 residues long. The CDR3: CASSYQGQGINQPQHF. The CDR3 coding sequence is TGTGCCAGCAGTTACCAGGGACAGGGGATTAATCAGCCCCAGCATTTT.

The chain is built from TRBV6-1 and TRBJ1-1; D not resolved. V dropped 7 bases and J dropped 7 bases, with 16 bases sitting between them. The CDR3 totals 13 residues. Germline V CDR1 and CDR2: MNHNS, SASEGT. The CDR3 loop is CASIANLGSEAFF. In DNA, the CDR3 is TGTGCCAGCATTGCTAACTTAGGCAGTGAAGCTTTCTTT.

The sample holds many counts of this clonotype. V is TRBV20-1 and J is TRBJ2-7; D is unclear. Trimming took 1 base from V and 1 from J, leaving 8 bases between them. The V gene's germline CDR1 is DFQATT and CDR2 SNEGSKA (reference sequence). The CDR3 loop spans 13 amino acids. In DNA, the CDR3 is TGCAGTGCTAGAGTTGCGGAGTCCTACGAGCAGTACTTC. Translated: CSARVAESYEQYF.

On this clonotype itself: One end of the junction is discordant with germline, which a read error may explain. The chain couples TRBV5-1 to TRBJ2-7, with 8 bases fitting TRBD1. CDR1 and CDR2 (germline): SGHRS, YFSETQ. The CDR3 contains 17 residues. The CDR3 spells CSSSFATSGTGAYEQYF. The CDR3 coding sequence is TGCTCCAGCAGCTTTGCCACCTCCGGGACAGGCGCCTACGAGCAGTACTTC. Variable domain in full (rest from reference TRBV5-1 and TRBJ2-7): KAGVTQTPRYLIKTRGQQVTLSCSPISGHRSVSWYQQTPGQGLQFLFEYFSETQRNKGNFPGRFSGRQFSNSRSEMNVSTLELGDSALYLCSSSFATSGTGAYEQYFGPGTRLTVT.

This clonotype was observed at least ten times. V and J are TRBV6-2 or TRBV6-3 and TRBJ2-1; 7 bases match TRBD1. V lost 4 bases to trimming and J lost 7 bases; unmatched junction nucleotides: 7. This CDR3 spans 14 amino acids. CDR1 is MNHEY, CDR2 SVGEGT, per germline. The CDR3 DNA is TGTGCCAGCAGTTGGTCCTCGACAGGGAATGAGCAGTTCTTC. It translates to CASSWSSTGNEQFF.

At least ten counts were recorded for this clonotype. The genes are TRBV7-3 and TRBJ2-3; no reliable D call. Per the germline V gene, CDR1 is SGHTA and CDR2 is FQGTGA. CDR3 size: 14 residues. Between the trimmed V and J ends, which lost 3 bases and 3 bases, there was a span of 10 bases. The CDR3 DNA is TGTGCCAGCAGCTTCAGTTGGGGAACAGATACGCAGTATTTT. It yields the protein CASSFSWGTDTQYF.

Of note for this clonotype: This may be a read error: a much more frequent sequence differs by one nucleotide. J is TRBJ1-1 and V is TRBV12-3 or TRBV12-4, with a possible D match to TRBD1 (5 bases). The CDR3 runs to 16 residues. The chain's CDR3 is CASRLGPGQLNTEAFF. CDR3 bases: TGTGCCAGCAGGTTAGGCCCGGGGCAATTGAACACTGAAGCTTTCTTT.

There are many counts of this clonotype. The V gene is TRBV6-1, the J gene TRBJ2-2; 16 bases fit TRBD2. The germline CDR1 and CDR2 sequences are MNHNS and SASEGT. J was trimmed by 4 bases and V by 5 bases; bases with no gene match: 4. CDR3 length: 17 residues. CDR3 sequence: CASSLGLAGGPTGELFF. In nucleotides, the CDR3 is TGTGCCAGCAGTTTGGGACTAGCGGGGGGGCCCACCGGGGAGCTGTTTTTT.

Ten or more counts support this clonotype. The chain carries TRBV5-1 and TRBJ1-5; tentative D call: TRBD1 (5 bases). CDR1 SGHRS and CDR2 YFSETQ come from the germline V gene. The V end was cut by 1 base, the J end by 5 bases, with 7 bases between. The CDR3 is made up of 13 amino acids. The CDR3: CASSLLGDQPQHF. CDR3 coding DNA: TGCGCCAGCAGCTTGTTGGGGGATCAGCCCCAGCATTTT.

On this clonotype itself: Because the CDR3 is missing its conserved closing phenylalanine or tryptophan, this is likely a read error. The chain employs TRBV20-1 and TRBJ2-3; weak D call: TRBD2 (5 bases). The CDR3 spans 16 residues. CDR1 is DFQATT and CDR2 is SNEGSKA in the germline V gene (reference sequence). Trimming left V 1 base short and J 3 bases short, with 17 bases between. The CDR3 sequence is CSARGGVGVGTDTQYS. The DNA of the CDR3 is TGCAGTGCTAGAGGGGGTGTGGGAGTGGGAACAGATACGCAGTATTCT.

This clonotype turned up a few times. The rearrangement links TRBV14 to TRBJ2-1, with TRBD2 identical over 9 bases. The CDR3 has 15 residues. Germline CDR1 SGHDN, CDR2 FVKESK. V shed 3 bases, J shed 7 bases, and the junction held 7 bases outside the gene matches. The CDR3 loop reads CASSQVAGVGNEQFF. The CDR3 nucleotides are TGTGCCAGCAGCCAGGTAGCGGGAGTAGGAAATGAGCAGTTCTTC.

The rearrangement joins TRBV5-4 to TRBJ2-7; D possibly uses TRBD1 or TRBD2 (5 bases each). Germline V gives CDR1 SGHNT, CDR2 YYREEE (reference sequence). V was shortened by 3 bases and J by 6 bases, with 25 bases between the two germline ends. The CDR3 sequence is 17 residues long. The CDR3 coding sequence is TGTGCCAGCAGCTCCCGGGACCACCGGTCCCCTCTACGCGAGCAGTACTTC. The encoded protein is CASSSRDHRSPLREQYF.

This clonotype came up many times. The chain has TRBV5-1 and TRBJ1-1; D perhaps matches TRBD1 (6 bases). Per the germline V gene, CDR1 is SGHRS and CDR2 is YFSETQ. V gave up 7 bases and J gave up 3 bases, with 16 bases separating them. The CDR3 is 14 amino acids. CDR3 DNA: TGCGCCAGCGGGGTAAGGGGGGCGCACACTGAAGCTTTCTTT. Translating it yields CASGVRGAHTEAFF.

There are many counts of this clonotype. The gene calls are TRBV6-1 and TRBJ2-1; D might be TRBD2 (5 bases). The V gene lost 6 bases and the J gene lost 5 bases, with 14 bases spanning the gap. The V gene's germline CDR1 is MNHNS and CDR2 SASEGT. This CDR3 is built from 14 residues. The CDR3 region is CASRSITRNNEQFF. Written as DNA, the CDR3 is TGTGCCAGCAGATCAATAACTAGAAACAATGAGCAGTTCTTC.

This clonotype was detected ten times or more. CDR3 bases: TGTGCCAGCAGTGGCGGAACAGGGACCTACAATGAGCAGTTCTTC. Translated: CASSGGTGTYNEQFF. The rearrangement uses TRBV6-4 and TRBJ2-1; D is possibly TRBD1 (6 bases). Germline CDR1 reads MRHNA; CDR2 reads SNTAGT. The CDR3 runs 15 residues. V was pared by 4 bases and J by 2 bases, with 12 bases between.

This clonotype has at least ten counts. The V gene is TRBV29-1, the J gene TRBJ1-2; D may be TRBD1 (6 bases). The CDR3 totals 12 residues. Between the trimmed V and J ends, which lost 2 bases and 8 bases, there was a span of 12 bases. Looked up from germline, CDR1 is SQVTM and CDR2 is ANQGSEA. This CDR3 is CSVERGAQGYTF. The CDR3 region has the DNA TGCAGCGTTGAAAGGGGGGCGCAAGGCTACACCTTC.

This clonotype came up a few times. The V and J genes are TRBV12-5 and TRBJ2-7; D not certain. The CDR3 runs to 13 residues. Trimming removed 1 base at V and 4 bases at J, with 8 bases between. CDR1 is LGHNT and CDR2 is FRNRAP in the germline V gene. The CDR3: CASGLGGTYEQYF. CDR3 sequence (DNA): TGTGCTAGTGGTTTGGGGGGAACGTACGAGCAGTACTTC.

This clonotype was seen repeatedly, ten times or more. The V and J genes are TRBV19 and TRBJ1-5; the D is unclear. The CDR3 length is 12 residues. V was trimmed by 3 bases and J by 6 bases, leaving 6 bases between them. Per germline, CDR1 LNHDA and CDR2 SQIVND (reference sequence). The CDR3 coding sequence is TGTGCCAGTAGTATCTTGGGTCAGCCCCAGCATTTT. This sequence encodes CASSILGQPQHF.

The chain uses TRBV2 and TRBJ1-5; a weak D match, TRBD1 (5 bases). Trimming shortened V by 2 bases and J by 4 bases, and 12 bases separated the two germline ends. Germline CDR1 is SNHLY and CDR2 is FYNNEI. The CDR3 spans 15 residues. CDR3 protein: CASSEQGALNQPQHF. The DNA for the CDR3 is TGTGCCAGCAGTGAACAAGGGGCCTTGAATCAGCCCCAGCATTTT.

This clonotype was observed many times. V gene TRBV12-3 or TRBV12-4 combines with J gene TRBJ1-4, with D tentatively TRBD1 (5 bases). The CDR3 loop spans 14 amino acids. V lost 3 bases and J 5 bases, leaving 10 bases between the germline ends. The CDR3 region has the DNA TGTGCCAGCAGTTTGCATGGGGGGAATGAAAAACTGTTTTTT. It yields the protein CASSLHGGNEKLFF.

The CDR3 loop is CAWSGSAQETQYF. The CDR3 DNA is TGTGCCTGGAGTGGGTCAGCCCAAGAGACCCAGTACTTC. The gene calls are TRBV30 and TRBJ2-5; D unclear. The CDR3 is 13 amino acids. CDR1 is GTSNPN and CDR2 is SVGIG in the germline V gene (reference sequence). Trimming removed 1 base at V and 1 base at J, with 7 bases between.

This clonotype was observed at least ten times. The rearrangement joins TRBV6-6 to TRBJ2-7; 7 nucleotides match TRBD2. V was clipped by 2 bases and J by 1 base; unmatched bases: 5. Germline V gene lookup returns CDR1 MNHNY and CDR2 SVGAGI (reference sequence). This CDR3 has 15 amino acids. CDR3 sequence reads: CASSYGGLVSYEQYF. The CDR3 DNA sequence: TGTGCCAGCAGTTACGGTGGACTAGTATCCTACGAGCAGTACTTC.

This clonotype was detected many times. The V and J genes are TRBV5-1 and TRBJ2-3; D call uncertain. CDR1 and CDR2 (germline): SGHRS, YFSETQ. The ends were cut back, 1 base at V and 4 bases at J, with 10 bases in the middle. This CDR3 has 14 amino acids. CDR3 amino acids: CASSLRPQSDTQYF. CDR3 DNA sequence: TGCGCCAGCAGCTTGAGGCCACAATCAGATACGCAGTATTTT.

This clonotype showed up many times. The V gene is TRBV4-1, the J gene TRBJ2-7, with 10 bases that match TRBD2. The CDR3 has 17 residues. V was clipped by 4 bases and J by 0 bases; unmatched bases: 9. CDR1 is MGHRA, CDR2 YSYEKL, per germline. As DNA, the CDR3 is TGCGCCAGCAGCCCCGGACTAGCGGCCCGAAACTCCTACGAGCAGTACTTC. It translates to CASSPGLAARNSYEQYF.

This clonotype was counted between two and nine times. The chain combines TRBV7-2 with TRBJ2-7; the match to TRBD2 covers 7 bases. The germline V gene has CDR1 SGHTA and CDR2 FQGNSA. Unmatched junction bases numbered 9, after V lost 1 base and J lost 3 bases. There are 16 residues in the CDR3. CDR3 amino acids: CASSLGRGGRYYEQYF. CDR3 DNA sequence: TGTGCCAGCAGCTTAGGTCGTGGCGGGAGATACTACGAGCAGTACTTC.